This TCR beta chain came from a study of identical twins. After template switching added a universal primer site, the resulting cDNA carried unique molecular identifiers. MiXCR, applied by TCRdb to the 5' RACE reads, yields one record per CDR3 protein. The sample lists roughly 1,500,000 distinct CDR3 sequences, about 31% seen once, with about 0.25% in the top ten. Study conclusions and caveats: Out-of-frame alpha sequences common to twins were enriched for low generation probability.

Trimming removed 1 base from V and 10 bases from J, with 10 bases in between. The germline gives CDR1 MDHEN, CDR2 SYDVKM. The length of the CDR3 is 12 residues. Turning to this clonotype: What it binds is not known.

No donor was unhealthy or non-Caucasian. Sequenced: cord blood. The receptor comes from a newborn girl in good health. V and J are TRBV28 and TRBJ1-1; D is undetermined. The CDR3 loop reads CASSLLPRGAFF. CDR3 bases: TGTGCCAGCAGTTTATTACCCCGGGGAGCTTTCTTT. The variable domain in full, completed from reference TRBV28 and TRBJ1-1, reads DVKVTQSSRYLVKRTGEKVFLECVQDMDHENMFWYRQDPGLGLRLIYFSYDVKMKEKGDIPEGYSVSREKKERFSLILESASTNQTSMYLCASSLLPRGAFFGQGTRLTVV.